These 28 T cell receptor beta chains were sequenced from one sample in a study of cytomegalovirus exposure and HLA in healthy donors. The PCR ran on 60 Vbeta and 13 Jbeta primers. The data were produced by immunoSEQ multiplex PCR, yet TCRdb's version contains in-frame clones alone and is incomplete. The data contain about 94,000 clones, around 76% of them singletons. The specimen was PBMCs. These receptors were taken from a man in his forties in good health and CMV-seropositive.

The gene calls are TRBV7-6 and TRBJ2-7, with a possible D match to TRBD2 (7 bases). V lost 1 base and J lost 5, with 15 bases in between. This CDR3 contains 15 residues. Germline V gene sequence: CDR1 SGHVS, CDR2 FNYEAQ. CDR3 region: CASSLGGGPRHEQYF. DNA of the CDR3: TGTGCCAGCAGCTTAGGGGGGGGCCCTCGGCACGAGCAGTACTTC.

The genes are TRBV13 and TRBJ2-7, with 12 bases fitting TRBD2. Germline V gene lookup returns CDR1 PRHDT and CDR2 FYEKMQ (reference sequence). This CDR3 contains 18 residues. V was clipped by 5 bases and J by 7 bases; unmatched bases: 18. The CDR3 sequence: CASSGSTGRLAGVREQYF. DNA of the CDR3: TGTGCCAGCAGCGGGTCGACAGGGAGACTAGCGGGAGTGAGGGAGCAGTACTTC.

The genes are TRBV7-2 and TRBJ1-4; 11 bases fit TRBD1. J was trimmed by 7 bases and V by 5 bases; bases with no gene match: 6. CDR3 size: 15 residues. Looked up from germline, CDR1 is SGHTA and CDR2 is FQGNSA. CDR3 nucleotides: TGTGCCAGCAGCCTCACCGGGACAGGGGGTGAAAAACTGTTTTTT. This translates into CASSLTGTGGEKLFF.

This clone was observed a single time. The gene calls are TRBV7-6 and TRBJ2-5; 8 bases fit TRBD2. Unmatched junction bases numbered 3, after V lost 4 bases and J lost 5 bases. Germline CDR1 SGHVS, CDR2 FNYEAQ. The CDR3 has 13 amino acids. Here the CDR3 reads CASSSGGAETQYF. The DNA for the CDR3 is TGTGCCAGCAGCTCCGGGGGGGCGGAGACCCAGTACTTC.

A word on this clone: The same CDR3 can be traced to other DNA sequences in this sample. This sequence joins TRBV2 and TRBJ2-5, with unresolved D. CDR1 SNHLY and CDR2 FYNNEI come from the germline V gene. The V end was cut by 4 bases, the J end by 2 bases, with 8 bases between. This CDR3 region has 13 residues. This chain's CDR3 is CASSGSGQETQYF. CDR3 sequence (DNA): TGTGCCAGCAGTGGTTCGGGTCAAGAGACCCAGTACTTC.

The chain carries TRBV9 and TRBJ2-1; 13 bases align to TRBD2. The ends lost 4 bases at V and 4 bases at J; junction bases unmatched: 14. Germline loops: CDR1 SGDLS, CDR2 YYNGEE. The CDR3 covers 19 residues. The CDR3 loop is CASSPARGGTSGAYNEQFF. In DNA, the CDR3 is TGTGCCAGCAGCCCCGCTAGGGGGGGGACTAGCGGGGCTTACAATGAGCAGTTCTTC.

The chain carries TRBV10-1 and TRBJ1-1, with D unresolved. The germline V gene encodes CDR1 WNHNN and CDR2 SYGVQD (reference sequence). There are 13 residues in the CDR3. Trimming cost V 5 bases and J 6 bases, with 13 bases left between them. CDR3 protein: CASSSGPEAEAFF. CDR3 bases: TGCGCCAGCAGTTCAGGACCGGAGGCTGAAGCTTTCTTT.

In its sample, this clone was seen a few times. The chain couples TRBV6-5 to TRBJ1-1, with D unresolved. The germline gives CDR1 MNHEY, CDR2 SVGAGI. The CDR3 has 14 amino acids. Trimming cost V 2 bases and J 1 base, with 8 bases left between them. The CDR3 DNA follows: TGTGCCAGCAGTTACCTGGCAGGGAACACTGAAGCTTTCTTT. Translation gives CASSYLAGNTEAFF.

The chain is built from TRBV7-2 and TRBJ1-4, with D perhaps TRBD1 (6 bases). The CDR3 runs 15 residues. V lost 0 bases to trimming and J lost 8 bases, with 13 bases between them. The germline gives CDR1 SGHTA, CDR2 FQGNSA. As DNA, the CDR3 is TGTGCCAGCAGCTTAGCGCTGGGCAGGGGAGAAAAACTGTTTTTT. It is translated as CASSLALGRGEKLFF.

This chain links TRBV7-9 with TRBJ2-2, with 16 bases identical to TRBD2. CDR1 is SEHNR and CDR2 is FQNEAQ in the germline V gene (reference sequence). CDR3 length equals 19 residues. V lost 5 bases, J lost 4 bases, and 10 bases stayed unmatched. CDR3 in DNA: TGTGCCAGCAGCACCAACCCGGGACTAGCGGGAGGGCCCACCGGGGAGCTGTTTTTT. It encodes CASSTNPGLAGGPTGELFF.

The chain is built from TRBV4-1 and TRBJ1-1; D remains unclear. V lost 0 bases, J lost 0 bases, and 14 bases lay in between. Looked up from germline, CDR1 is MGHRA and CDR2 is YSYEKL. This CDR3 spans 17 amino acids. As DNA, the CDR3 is TGCGCCAGCAGCCAAGACGAACAGAGTCGCATGAACACTGAAGCTTTCTTT. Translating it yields CASSQDEQSRMNTEAFF.

The CDR3 sequence: CASSFGPGNTDTQYF. In DNA form, the CDR3 reads TGTGCCAGCAGCTTTGGGCCGGGGAACACAGATACGCAGTATTTT. V is TRBV14 and J is TRBJ2-3; D might be TRBD2 (5 bases). Germline-derived CDR1 and CDR2 are SGHDN and FVKESK. The CDR3 length is 15 residues. The V gene lost 5 bases and the J gene lost 2 bases, with 14 bases spanning the gap.

In DNA, the CDR3 is TGTGCCATCATTAGACAGGGGACGGGGGAGACCCAGTACTTC. Translation gives CAIIRQGTGETQYF. The chain carries TRBV10-3 and TRBJ2-5; 8 positions agree with TRBD1. The CDR3 is 14 residues long. The germline CDR1 and CDR2 sequences are ENHRY and SYGVKD. V trimming: 7 bases; J trimming: 5 bases; junction bases outside the gene matches: 9.

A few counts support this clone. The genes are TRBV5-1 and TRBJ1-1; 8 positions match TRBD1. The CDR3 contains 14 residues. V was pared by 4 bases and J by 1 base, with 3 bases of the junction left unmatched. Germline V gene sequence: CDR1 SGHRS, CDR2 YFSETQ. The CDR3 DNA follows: TGCGCCAGCAGCAACGGACAGGGGAACACTGAAGCTTTCTTT. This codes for CASSNGQGNTEAFF.

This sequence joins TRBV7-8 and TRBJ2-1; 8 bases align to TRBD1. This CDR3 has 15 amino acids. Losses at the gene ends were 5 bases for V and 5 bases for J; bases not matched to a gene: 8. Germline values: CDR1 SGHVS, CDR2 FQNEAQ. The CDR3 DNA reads TGTGCCAGCAGCATTAGACAGGGGCCAGACAATGAGCAGTTCTTC. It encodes CASSIRQGPDNEQFF. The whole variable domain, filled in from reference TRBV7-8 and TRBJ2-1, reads GAGVSQSPRYKVAKRGQDVALRCDPISGHVSLFWYQQALGQGPEFLTYFQNEAQLDKSGLPSDRFFAERPEGSVSTLKIQRTQQEDSAVYLCASSIRQGPDNEQFFGPGTRLTVL.

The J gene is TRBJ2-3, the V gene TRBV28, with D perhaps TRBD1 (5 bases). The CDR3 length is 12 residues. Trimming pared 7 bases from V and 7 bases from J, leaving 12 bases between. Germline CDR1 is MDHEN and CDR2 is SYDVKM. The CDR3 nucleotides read TGTGCCAGCACCCTCTGGGGCCATACGCAGTATTTT. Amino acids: CASTLWGHTQYF.

The CDR3 DNA sequence: TGTGCCAGCAGCGCACAGGTCCTGCCTCACTATGGCTACACCTTC. This encodes CASSAQVLPHYGYTF. This chain joins TRBV9 and TRBJ1-2, with a tentative D call TRBD1 (5 bases). The ends were cut back, 3 bases at V and 3 bases at J, with 15 bases in the middle. There are 15 residues in the CDR3. Germline CDR1 is SGDLS and CDR2 is YYNGEE.

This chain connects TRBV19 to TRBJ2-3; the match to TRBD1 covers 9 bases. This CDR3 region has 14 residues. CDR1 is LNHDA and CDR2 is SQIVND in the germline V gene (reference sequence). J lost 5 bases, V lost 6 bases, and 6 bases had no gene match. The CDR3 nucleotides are TGTGCCAGTAGCGTACAGGGGGCTGAAGATACGCAGTATTTT. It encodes CASSVQGAEDTQYF.

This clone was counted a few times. CDR3 DNA: TGCGCCAGCAGCACCGGACAGGGGGCGGATGGCTACACCTTC. Its translation: CASSTGQGADGYTF. V gene TRBV5-1 combines with J gene TRBJ1-2, with TRBD1 identical over 11 bases. The CDR3 is made up of 14 amino acids. Germline V CDR1 and CDR2: SGHRS, YFSETQ. With V trimmed by 4 bases and J by 6 bases, 5 bases remained unmatched.

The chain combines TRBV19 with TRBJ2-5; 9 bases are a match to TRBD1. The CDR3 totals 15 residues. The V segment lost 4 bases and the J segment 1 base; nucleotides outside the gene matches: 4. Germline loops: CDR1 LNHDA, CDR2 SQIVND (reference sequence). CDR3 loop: CASSNRDRAQETQYF. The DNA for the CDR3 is TGTGCCAGTAGTAACCGGGACAGGGCCCAAGAGACCCAGTACTTC. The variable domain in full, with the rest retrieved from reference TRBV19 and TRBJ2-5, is DGGITQSPKYLFRKEGQNVTLSCEQNLNHDAMYWYRQDPGQGLRLIYYSQIVNDFQKGDIAEGYSVSREKKESFPLTVTSAQKNPTAFYLCASSNRDRAQETQYFGPGTRLLVL.

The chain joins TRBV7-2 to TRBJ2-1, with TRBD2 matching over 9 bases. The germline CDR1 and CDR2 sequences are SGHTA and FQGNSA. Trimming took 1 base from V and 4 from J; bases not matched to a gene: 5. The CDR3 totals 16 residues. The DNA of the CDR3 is TGTGCCAGCAGCTTAGTAGCTAGCGGGGCTTACAATGAGCAGTTCTTC. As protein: CASSLVASGAYNEQFF.

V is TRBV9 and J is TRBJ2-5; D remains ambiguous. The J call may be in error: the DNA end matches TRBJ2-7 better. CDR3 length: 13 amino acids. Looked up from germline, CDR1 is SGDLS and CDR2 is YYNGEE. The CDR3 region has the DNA TGTGCCAGCAGCGTCCCCGGGTCCCACGAGCAGTACTTC. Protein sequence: CASSVPGSHEQYF.

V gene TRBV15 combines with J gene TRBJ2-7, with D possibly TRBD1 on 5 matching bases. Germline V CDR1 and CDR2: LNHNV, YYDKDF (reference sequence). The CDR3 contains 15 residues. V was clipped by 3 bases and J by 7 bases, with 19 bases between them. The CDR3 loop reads CATSRSRDPPWEQYF. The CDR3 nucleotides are TGTGCCACCAGCAGGAGCAGGGATCCTCCATGGGAGCAGTACTTC.

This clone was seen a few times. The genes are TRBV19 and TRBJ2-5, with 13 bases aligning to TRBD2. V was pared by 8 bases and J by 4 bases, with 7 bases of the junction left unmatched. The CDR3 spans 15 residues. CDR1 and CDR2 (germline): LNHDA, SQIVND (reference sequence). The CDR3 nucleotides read TGTGCCAGTTCAAGGACTAGCGGGAGTGGAGAGACCCAGTACTTC. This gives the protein CASSRTSGSGETQYF.

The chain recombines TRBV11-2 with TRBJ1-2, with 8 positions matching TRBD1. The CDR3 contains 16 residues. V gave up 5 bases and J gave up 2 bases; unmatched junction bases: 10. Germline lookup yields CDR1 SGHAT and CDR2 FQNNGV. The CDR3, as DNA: TGTGCCAGCAGCGGAATCCGACAGGGGAAAAACTATGGCTACACCTTC. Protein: CASSGIRQGKNYGYTF.

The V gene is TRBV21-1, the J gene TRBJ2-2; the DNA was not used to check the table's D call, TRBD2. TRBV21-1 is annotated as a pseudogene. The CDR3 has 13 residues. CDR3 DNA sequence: TGTGCCAGCACCGGACTAGCCCCCGGGGAGCTGTTTTTT. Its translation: CASTGLAPGELFF.

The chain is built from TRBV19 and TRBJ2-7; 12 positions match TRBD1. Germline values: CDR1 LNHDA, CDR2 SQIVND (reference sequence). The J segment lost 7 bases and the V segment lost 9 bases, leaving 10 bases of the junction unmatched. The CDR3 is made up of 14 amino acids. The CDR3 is CARHPGQGAWEQYF. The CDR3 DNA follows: TGTGCCAGACACCCGGGACAGGGGGCTTGGGAGCAGTACTTC.

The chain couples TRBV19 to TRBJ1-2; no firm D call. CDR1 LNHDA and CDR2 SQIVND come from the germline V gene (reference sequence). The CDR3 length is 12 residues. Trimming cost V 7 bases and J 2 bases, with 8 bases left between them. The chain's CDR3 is CASMAQNYGYTF. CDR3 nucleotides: TGTGCCAGTATGGCACAAAACTATGGCTACACCTTC.